The 13 T cell receptor beta chains listed next were all sequenced from one sample in a study of T cell responses to AZD1222 COVID-19 vaccine. The table came from immunoSEQ multiplex PCR; TCRdb's copy has only in-frame clones and leaves some out. The data hold some 120,000 clones, with more than 80% observed a single time. Sequencing used peripheral blood, obtained on day 0 of AZD1222 vaccination. These receptors all come from an adult in good health.

This chain connects TRBV6-2 or TRBV6-3 to TRBJ2-3; D is undetermined. This CDR3 region has 14 residues. Germline V gene data show CDR1 as MNHEY and CDR2 as SVGEGT. V lost 2 bases and J lost 0, with 6 bases in between. CDR3 residues: CASSYPDSTDTQYF. The CDR3 coding sequence is TGTGCCAGCAGTTACCCCGACAGCACAGATACGCAGTATTTT.

V is TRBV18 and J is TRBJ1-2, with no clear D. Germline lookup yields CDR1 KGHSH and CDR2 LQKENI. V was shortened by 7 bases and J by 0 bases, with 18 bases between the two germline ends. This CDR3 has 16 residues. CDR3 sequence: CASLRAGGRSNYGYTF. The CDR3 DNA follows: TGTGCCAGCTTACGGGCCGGAGGGCGATCTAACTATGGCTACACCTTC.

This chain uses TRBV3-1 (or the pseudogene TRBV3-2) with TRBJ1-2, with D possibly being TRBD1 (6 bases). The length of the CDR3 is 13 residues. In germline, CDR1 is LGHDT, CDR2 YNNKEL (reference sequence). V lost 1 base, J lost 7 bases, and 10 bases lay in between. The CDR3 DNA follows: TGTGCCAGCAGCCAAGCGGGGGCCTCTGGCTACACCTTC. This gives the protein CASSQAGASGYTF.

The rearrangement uses TRBV4-1 and TRBJ1-6; D perhaps matches TRBD1 (5 bases). There are 15 residues in the CDR3. CDR1 and CDR2 (germline): MGHRA, YSYEKL. The V and J ends lost 0 bases and 5 bases respectively, with 8 bases between them. The CDR3 bases are TGCGCCAGCAGCCAAGAAGGCAGGGATAATTCACCCCTCCACTTT. It yields the protein CASSQEGRDNSPLHF.

V and J are TRBV28 and TRBJ1-2, with TRBD1 as a possible D gene (5 bases). Germline lookup yields CDR1 MDHEN and CDR2 SYDVKM. The CDR3 runs 9 residues. Trimming took off 8 bases at V and 8 bases at J, with 6 bases between the two ends. The CDR3 here is CASGDGYTF. The CDR3 region has the DNA TGTGCCAGCGGGGACGGCTACACCTTC.

The V gene is TRBV5-5, the J gene TRBJ1-1, with unresolved D. The V gene lost 5 bases and the J gene lost 3 bases, with 11 bases spanning the gap. CDR3 length: 13 residues. The germline CDR1 and CDR2 sequences are SGHKS and YYEKEE (reference sequence). The CDR3 nucleotides are TGTGCCAGCAGGTTCAGTCGCGACACTGAAGCTTTCTTT. It translates to CASRFSRDTEAFF. Complete variable domain (other parts from reference TRBV5-5 and TRBJ1-1): DAGVTQSPTHLIKTRGQQVTLRCSPISGHKSVSWYQQVLGQGPQFIFQYYEKEERGRGNFPDRFSARQFPNYSSELNVNALLLGDSALYLCASRFSRDTEAFFGQGTRLTVV.

The V call is TRBV5-5, the J call TRBJ2-7; 9 positions match TRBD1. This CDR3 comprises 15 residues. Per germline, CDR1 SGHKS and CDR2 YYEKEE (reference sequence). J gave up 7 bases and V 1 base, and 9 bases lay outside the gene matches. The CDR3 sequence is CASSLFGTGFREQYF. For the CDR3, the DNA is TGTGCCAGCAGCTTGTTCGGGACAGGGTTTAGAGAGCAGTACTTC.

The chain's CDR3 is CASSFSNEQFF. In nucleotides, the CDR3 is TGTGCCAGCAGTTTCAGCAATGAGCAGTTCTTC. The chain links TRBV12-3 or TRBV12-4 to TRBJ2-1; D unresolved. The V gene lost 3 bases and the J gene lost 6 bases, with 3 bases spanning the gap. The CDR3 length is 11 residues.

The chain joins TRBV7-9 to TRBJ2-2; 7 bases match TRBD2. CDR3 size: 17 residues. Germline-derived CDR1 and CDR2 are SEHNR and FQNEAQ (reference sequence). Unmatched junction bases numbered 9, after V lost 4 bases and J lost 1 base. Written as DNA, the CDR3 is TGTGCCAGCAGCTGGGTGGTGGCTAGCGGGAACACCGGGGAGCTGTTTTTT. Its translation is CASSWVVASGNTGELFF.

This clone has just one count. V and J are TRBV27 and TRBJ1-5; D is perhaps TRBD1 (5 bases). Germline V gives CDR1 MNHEY, CDR2 SMNVEV (reference sequence). The CDR3 runs to 12 residues. V gave up 6 bases and J gave up 6 bases, with 9 bases separating them. The CDR3 protein is CASSPGLQPQHF. As DNA, the CDR3 is TGTGCCAGCAGCCCGGGACTTCAGCCCCAGCATTTT.

The rearrangement uses TRBV2 and TRBJ1-2; 7 nucleotides align to TRBD1. Germline CDR1 reads SNHLY; CDR2 reads FYNNEI. J was trimmed by 2 bases and V by 11 bases; bases with no gene match: 8. CDR3 length: 13 residues. The CDR3 sequence is CAGAGGSNYGYTF. The CDR3 DNA is TGTGCCGGCGCAGGGGGAAGCAACTATGGCTACACCTTC.

V gene TRBV6-5 combines with J gene TRBJ1-2; D possibly corresponds to TRBD1 (5 bases). This CDR3 region has 12 residues. Germline assignment: CDR1 MNHEY and CDR2 SVGAGI. The V gene lost 2 bases and the J gene lost 10 bases, with 11 bases spanning the gap. DNA of the CDR3: TGTGCCAGCAGTTACGGTACGGGGGACTACACCTTC. This sequence encodes CASSYGTGDYTF.

The chain couples TRBV6-1 to TRBJ1-2; weak D call: TRBD1 (5 bases). Germline-derived CDR1 and CDR2 are MNHNS and SASEGT. V dropped 3 bases and J dropped 6 bases, with 14 bases sitting between them. This CDR3 is built from 14 residues. The chain's CDR3 is CASSDPGNVNGYTF. DNA for the CDR3: TGTGCCAGCAGTGACCCAGGGAACGTGAATGGCTACACCTTC.